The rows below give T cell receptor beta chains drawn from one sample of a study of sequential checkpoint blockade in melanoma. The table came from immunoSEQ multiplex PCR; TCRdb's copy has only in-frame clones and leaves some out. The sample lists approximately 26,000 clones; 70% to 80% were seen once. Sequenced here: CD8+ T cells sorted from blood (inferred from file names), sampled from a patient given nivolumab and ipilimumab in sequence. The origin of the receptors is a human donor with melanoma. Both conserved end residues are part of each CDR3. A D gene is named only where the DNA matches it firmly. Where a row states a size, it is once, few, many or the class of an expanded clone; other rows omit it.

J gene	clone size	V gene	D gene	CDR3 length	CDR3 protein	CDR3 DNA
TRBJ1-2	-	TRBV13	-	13	CASSLGSDYGYTF	TGTGCCAGCAGCTTAGGGAGCGATTATGGCTACACCTTC
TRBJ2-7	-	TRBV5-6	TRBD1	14	CASIGSRQGDEQYF	TGTGCCAGCATTGGCTCCAGACAGGGGGACGAGCAGTACTTC
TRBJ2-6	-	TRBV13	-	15	CASSAGTSGANVLTF	TGTGCCAGCAGCGCGGGAACCTCTGGGGCCAACGTCCTGACTTTC
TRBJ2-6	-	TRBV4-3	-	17	CASSPATDWAGANVLTF	TGCGCCAGCAGCCCCGCGACCGACTGGGCTGGGGCCAACGTCCTGACTTTC
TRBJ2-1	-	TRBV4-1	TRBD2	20	CASSQRAGTSGVGGYNEQFF	TGCGCCAGCAGCCAAAGAGCCGGGACTAGCGGGGTTGGGGGGTACAATGAGCAGTTCTTC
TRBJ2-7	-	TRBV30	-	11	CAWGHGLEQYF	TGTGCCTGGGGTCACGGACTCGAGCAGTACTTC
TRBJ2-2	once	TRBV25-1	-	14	CASSGAGESGELFF	TGTGCCAGCAGTGGCGCAGGGGAGTCCGGGGAACTGTTTTTT
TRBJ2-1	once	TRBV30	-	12	CASTAAHNEQFF	TGTGCCTCGACGGCGGCACACAATGAGCAGTTCTTC
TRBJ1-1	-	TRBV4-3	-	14	CASNIWGARTEAFF	TGCGCCAGCAACATTTGGGGCGCGAGGACTGAAGCTTTCTTT
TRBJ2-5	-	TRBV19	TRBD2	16	CASSLLLAGGEETQYF	TGTGCCAGTAGTCTGTTACTAGCGGGGGGGGAAGAGACCCAGTACTTC
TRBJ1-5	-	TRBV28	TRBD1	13	CASGGQGNQPQHF	TGTGCCAGTGGGGGACAGGGCAATCAGCCCCAGCATTTT
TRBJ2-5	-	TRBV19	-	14	CASGLDSRVETQYF	TGTGCCAGTGGACTGGACAGTCGTGTGGAGACCCAGTACTTC
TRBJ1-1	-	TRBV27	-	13	CASSSPGNTEAFF	TGTGCCAGCAGTTCCCCCGGGAACACTGAAGCTTTCTTT
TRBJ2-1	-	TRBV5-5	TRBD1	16	CASSLQGGFSYNEQFF	TGTGCCAGCAGCTTACAGGGGGGTTTCTCCTACAATGAGCAGTTCTTC
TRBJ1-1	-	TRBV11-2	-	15	CASSGGVTTNTEAFF	TGTGCCAGCAGCGGCGGGGTGACGACGAACACTGAAGCTTTCTTT
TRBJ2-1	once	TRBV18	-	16	CASSPSIASSYNEQFF	TGTGCCAGCTCACCATCAATCGCGAGCTCCTACAATGAGCAGTTCTTC
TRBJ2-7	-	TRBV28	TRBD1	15	CASSLGTVVSYEQYF	TGTGCCAGCAGTTTAGGGACAGTCGTATCCTACGAGCAGTACTTC
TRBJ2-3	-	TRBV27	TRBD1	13	CASSLWDRGAQYF	TGTGCCAGCAGTTTATGGGACAGGGGTGCGCAGTATTTT
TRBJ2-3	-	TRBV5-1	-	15	CASSSGTSSTDTQYF	TGCGCCAGCAGCTCCGGGACTTCGAGCACAGATACGCAGTATTTT
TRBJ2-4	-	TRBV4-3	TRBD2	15	CASSQVREGRNIQYF	TGCGCCAGCAGCCAAGTACGGGAGGGCCGAAACATTCAGTACTTC
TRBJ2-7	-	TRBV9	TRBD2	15	CASSVGSGRADEQYF	TGTGCCAGCAGCGTAGGTAGCGGGAGAGCGGACGAGCAGTACTTC
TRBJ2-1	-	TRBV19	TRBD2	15	CASSAAGGPYNEQFF	TGTGCCAGTAGTGCTGCGGGAGGCCCCTACAATGAGCAGTTCTTC
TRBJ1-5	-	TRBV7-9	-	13	CASSARGNQPQHF	TGTGCCAGCAGCGCCAGAGGAAATCAGCCCCAGCATTTT
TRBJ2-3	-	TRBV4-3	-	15	CASSQDIGGTDTQYF	TGCGCCAGCAGCCAAGACATCGGGGGTACAGATACGCAGTATTTT
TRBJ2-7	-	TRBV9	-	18	CASSVEELGPYNAYEQYF	TGTGCCAGCAGCGTAGAAGAATTGGGGCCCTATAACGCGTACGAGCAGTACTTC
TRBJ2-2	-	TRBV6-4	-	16	CASSDSELGGAGELFF	TGTGCCAGCAGTGACTCGGAACTTGGGGGCGCCGGGGAGCTGTTTTTT
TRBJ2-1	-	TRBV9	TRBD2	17	CASSAGGWGGSGNEQFF	TGTGCCAGCAGCGCCGGGGGTTGGGGGGGGTCAGGCAATGAGCAGTTCTTC
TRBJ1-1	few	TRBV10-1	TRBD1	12	CASTEGQTSTFF	TGCGCCAGCACCGAGGGACAGACCTCAACTTTCTTT
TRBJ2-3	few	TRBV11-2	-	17	CASSLSPGGLGTDTQYF	TGTGCCAGCAGCTTATCGCCAGGGGGGCTTGGCACAGATACGCAGTATTTT
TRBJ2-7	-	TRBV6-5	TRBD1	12	CASSGQGNEQYF	TGTGCCAGCAGCGGACAGGGGAACGAGCAGTACTTC
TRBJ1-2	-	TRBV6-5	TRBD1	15	CASSYSTGGNYGYTF	TGTGCCAGCAGTTACTCTACAGGGGGCAACTATGGCTACACCTTC
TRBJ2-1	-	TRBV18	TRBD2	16	CASSPPLGRGRGEQFF	TGTGCCAGCTCACCACCGTTGGGGAGGGGAAGGGGTGAGCAGTTCTTC
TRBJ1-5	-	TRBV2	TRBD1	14	CASSEMDRAQPQHF	TGTGCCAGCAGTGAAATGGACAGGGCTCAGCCCCAGCATTTT
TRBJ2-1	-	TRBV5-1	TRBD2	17	CASSLVLVGLAGTEQFF	TGCGCCAGCAGCTTGGTATTAGTGGGACTAGCGGGAACTGAGCAGTTCTTC
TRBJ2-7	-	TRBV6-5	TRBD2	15	CASSYSSGIGNEQYF	TGTGCCAGCTCGTACTCTAGCGGGATCGGGAACGAGCAGTACTTC
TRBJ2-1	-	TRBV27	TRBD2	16	CASTHLSSGTFNEQFF	TGTGCCAGCACCCACTTGAGCAGCGGGACTTTCAATGAGCAGTTCTTC
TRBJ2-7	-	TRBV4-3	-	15	CASSHKGGTVYEQYF	TGCGCCAGCAGCCACAAAGGGGGGACAGTCTACGAGCAGTACTTC
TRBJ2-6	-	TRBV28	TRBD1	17	CASSLPWTGAGANVLTF	TGTGCCAGCAGTCTCCCATGGACAGGGGCTGGGGCCAACGTCCTGACTTTC
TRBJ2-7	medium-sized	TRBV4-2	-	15	CASSPGLQGPYEQYF	TGTGCCAGCAGCCCGGGTCTACAGGGACCTTACGAGCAGTACTTC
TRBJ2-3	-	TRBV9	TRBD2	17	CASSERGVASGAGTQYF	TGTGCCAGCAGCGAGAGGGGGGTGGCTAGCGGGGCCGGGACGCAGTATTTT
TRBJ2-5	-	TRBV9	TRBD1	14	CASSEDRGHETQYF	TGTGCCAGCAGCGAGGACAGGGGGCACGAGACCCAGTACTTC
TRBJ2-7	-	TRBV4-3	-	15	CASSQDVQGPYEQYF	TGCGCCAGCAGCCAAGATGTTCAGGGCCCCTACGAGCAGTACTTC
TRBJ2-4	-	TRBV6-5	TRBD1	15	CASSLQGLAKNIQYF	TGTGCCAGCAGTTTACAGGGGCTCGCCAAAAACATTCAGTACTTC